Listed below are T cell receptor beta chains from one sample, sequenced in a study of T cell responses to AZD1222 COVID-19 vaccine. Sequenced by immunoSEQ multiplex PCR; TCRdb stores in-frame clones only, minus some. The data show around 140,000 clones, around 90% seen once. Material: peripheral blood, obtained on day 0 of AZD1222 vaccination. Source of these receptors: an adult in good health. Both conserved end residues are part of each CDR3. A D gene is named only where the DNA matches it firmly. Clone size, where shown, is once, few, many, or a class for clones that have expanded.

d_gene: NA; j_gene: TRBJ1-2; v_gene: TRBV10-2; abundance: NA; CDR3aa: CASSEFTGTPDGYTF
d_gene: TRBD1; j_gene: TRBJ2-1; v_gene: TRBV7-3; abundance: few; CDR3aa: CASSSQPDRVSSNEQFF
d_gene: TRBD1; j_gene: TRBJ1-2; v_gene: TRBV9; abundance: once; CDR3aa: CASSRFSTGTVDEYTF
d_gene: TRBD1; j_gene: TRBJ2-1; v_gene: TRBV9; abundance: NA; CDR3aa: CASTPALAPGQGGNEQFF
d_gene: TRBD1; j_gene: TRBJ1-1; v_gene: TRBV5-6; abundance: NA; CDR3aa: CASSLFGTGKKNTEAFF
d_gene: NA; j_gene: TRBJ2-5; v_gene: TRBV19; abundance: NA; CDR3aa: CATRGTFKETQYF
d_gene: NA; j_gene: TRBJ1-6; v_gene: TRBV7-2; abundance: NA; CDR3aa: CASSLAQTNSPLHF
d_gene: NA; j_gene: TRBJ2-2; v_gene: TRBV3-1/TRBV3-2; abundance: NA; CDR3aa: CASSFLGPSGELFF
d_gene: TRBD1; j_gene: TRBJ1-1; v_gene: TRBV11-3; abundance: NA; CDR3aa: CASSPGQGGTEAFF
d_gene: NA; j_gene: TRBJ1-2; v_gene: TRBV5-8; abundance: NA; CDR3aa: CASSLGYGYTF
d_gene: TRBD1; j_gene: TRBJ1-2; v_gene: TRBV6-5; abundance: NA; CDR3aa: CASSYWTGGNYGYTF
d_gene: NA; j_gene: TRBJ2-2; v_gene: TRBV21-1; abundance: once; CDR3aa: CASSKPQPSNTGELFF
d_gene: NA; j_gene: TRBJ1-2; v_gene: TRBV11-2; abundance: NA; CDR3aa: CASSLGWGTGDVAGYTF
d_gene: NA; j_gene: TRBJ1-5; v_gene: TRBV19; abundance: NA; CDR3aa: CASMGVVRNQPQHF